This is a list of T cell receptor beta chains from one sample in a study of beta chain features in type 1 diabetes. Assay: immunoSEQ multiplex PCR; the TCRdb copy retains only in-frame clones and omits some. The table includes 200,000 to 250,000 clones, roughly 30% detected once. The sample consisted of central memory CD4+ T cells from blood. These receptors came from a man in his thirties or forties in good health. Both conserved end residues are part of each CDR3. A D gene is named only where the DNA matches it firmly. The size entry is marked missing in some rows and otherwise reads once, few, many or a size class.

TRBV7-2,TRBD1,few,TRBJ2-2,TGTGCCAGCAGCCCATCGGACAGGATTACCGGGGAGCTGTTTTTT,CASSPSDRITGELFF
TRBV6-1,TRBD1,NA,TRBJ1-4,TGTGCCAGCAGTGAGACAGGGGAGAGAAAACTGTTTTTT,CASSETGERKLFF
TRBV15,NA,NA,TRBJ2-3,TGTGCCACCGCCCGTTCCTCAGATACGCAGTATTTT,CATARSSDTQYF
TRBV5-1,TRBD1,NA,TRBJ2-7,TGCGCCAGCAGCGTTTCCGGGACAGGGACCAACGAGCAGTACTTC,CASSVSGTGTNEQYF
TRBV5-5,NA,few,TRBJ2-1,TGTGCCAGCAGCGCCGTGGGACGGTCCAATGAGCAGTTCTTC,CASSAVGRSNEQFF
TRBV23-1,NA,few,TRBJ2-1,TGCGCCAGCAGTCAGTCAGGGGGAGGCGGGTGTGAGCAGTTCTTC,CASSQSGGGGCEQFF
TRBV25-1,NA,NA,TRBJ2-7,TGTGCCAGCAGTGGGAGGGTTGGAGGCGAGCAGTACTTC,CASSGRVGGEQYF
TRBV30,TRBD1,NA,TRBJ2-7,TGTGCCTGGAGCGCTAGGGACAGGGGTCCCTACGAGCAGTACTTC,CAWSARDRGPYEQYF
TRBV9,NA,NA,TRBJ2-2,TGTGCCAGCACGAAGGGAACCAACACCGGGGAGCTGTTTTTT,CASTKGTNTGELFF
TRBV5-1,TRBD2,NA,TRBJ2-4,TGCGCCAGCAGCTTGGAGGGACTAGATTCGTCTTCCAAAAACATTCAGTACTTC,CASSLEGLDSSSKNIQYF
TRBV5-4,TRBD2,NA,TRBJ2-3,TGTGCCAGCAGCTTCCGACTAGCGGATACGCAGTATTTT,CASSFRLADTQYF
TRBV5-4,NA,NA,TRBJ2-5,TGTGCCAGCAGCGAGCAAGAGACCCAGTACTTC,CASSEQETQYF
TRBV29-1,NA,NA,TRBJ2-7,TGCAGCGCCCGCGAGGGGCCCTACGAGCAGTACTTC,CSAREGPYEQYF
TRBV19,NA,NA,TRBJ1-2,TGTGCCAGTAGTAGACAGATCTATGGCTACACCTTC,CASSRQIYGYTF
TRBV5-4,TRBD2,few,TRBJ2-1,TGTGCCAGCACCCCGAGGGCGGCGGGGGGGCTGTACAATGAGCAGTTCTTC,CASTPRAAGGLYNEQFF
TRBV28,NA,few,TRBJ2-7,TGTGCCAGCACAGCGACAGGAAGTCCTTACGAGCAGTACTTC,CASTATGSPYEQYF
TRBV4-3,NA,few,TRBJ2-6,TGCGCCAGCAGCCAAGAACACTCTGGGGCCAACGTCCTGACTTTC,CASSQEHSGANVLTF
TRBV20-1,NA,NA,TRBJ2-5,TGCAGTGCAATTCCACAAGAGACCCAGTACTTC,CSAIPQETQYF
TRBV27,TRBD1,NA,TRBJ2-4,TGTGCCAGCAGTTTCGAACCCGGACAGGGGAACATTCAGTACTTC,CASSFEPGQGNIQYF
TRBV27,NA,NA,TRBJ1-1,TGTGCCAGCAGTCCACTACAGGGTCTCCGGTCTGAAGCTTTCTTT,CASSPLQGLRSEAFF
TRBV5-6,TRBD2,NA,TRBJ2-5,TGTGCCAGCAGCCCAACCTTGAGCGGGGGTATCCAAGAGACCCAGTACTTC,CASSPTLSGGIQETQYF
TRBV9,TRBD1,few,TRBJ2-2,TGTGCCAGCAGCGGTACAGGGGGCGCTGGCGGGGAGCTGTTTTTT,CASSGTGGAGGELFF
TRBV10-2,NA,NA,TRBJ1-5,TGCGCCAGCAGTGGGACGGGAAATCAGCCCCAGCATTTT,CASSGTGNQPQHF
TRBV6-5,NA,NA,TRBJ2-3,TGTGCCAGCCGGGCGAAAGTTAGCACAGATACGCAGTATTTT,CASRAKVSTDTQYF
TRBV30,NA,NA,TRBJ2-6,TGTGCCTGGAGTATCACTAAAGGCTCTGGGGCCAACGTCCTGACTTTC,CAWSITKGSGANVLTF
TRBV6-6,TRBD2,few,TRBJ2-7,TGTGCCAGCAGTGACAGACTAGCGGGGATCTACGAGCAGTACTTC,CASSDRLAGIYEQYF
TRBV2,NA,NA,TRBJ2-3,TGTGCCAGCAGTTACGACATGGGGGGGCAGTATTTT,CASSYDMGGQYF
TRBV7-8,NA,NA,TRBJ2-5,TGTGCCAGCAGCATCGCCGGACTTTACCAAGAGACCCAGTACTTC,CASSIAGLYQETQYF
TRBV2,NA,NA,TRBJ2-3,TGTGCCAGCAGTGACGGGGGTACAGATACGCAGTATTTT,CASSDGGTDTQYF
TRBV5-1,NA,NA,TRBJ2-5,TGCGCCAGCAGCTTGCAGGGGTCAGAAGAGACCCAGTACTTC,CASSLQGSEETQYF
TRBV6-5,NA,NA,TRBJ2-1,TGTGCCAGCAGTTACTCTCCTTCTGGTTTCAATGAGCAGTTCTTC,CASSYSPSGFNEQFF
TRBV10-3,TRBD2,NA,TRBJ2-5,TGTGCCACCTCCGGGACTAGCGGAAGCGAGGAGACCCAGTACTTC,CATSGTSGSEETQYF
TRBV2,NA,many,TRBJ2-1,TGTGCCAGCAGTGAAGGGAGCAGGGCCAATGAGCAGTTCTTC,CASSEGSRANEQFF
TRBV7-2,TRBD2,few,TRBJ2-1,TGTGCCAGCAGCCGGACTAGCGGGGCCCTCGTAAAGAATGAGCAGTTCTTC,CASSRTSGALVKNEQFF
TRBV20-1,NA,NA,TRBJ1-1,TGCAGTGCTCGCTCTCTGGAAGCTTTCTTT,CSARSLEAFF
TRBV7-2,NA,few,TRBJ2-3,TGTGCCAGCAGCTCCTCGGGGACGACAGATACGCAGTATTTT,CASSSSGTTDTQYF
TRBV5-1,NA,NA,TRBJ2-3,TGCGCCAGCAGCTTGGTAAGGTTCCCTGGGGATACGCAGTATTTT,CASSLVRFPGDTQYF
TRBV18,NA,NA,TRBJ1-1,TGTGCCAGCTCACCAGGGAGGATGAACACTGAAGCTTTCTTT,CASSPGRMNTEAFF
TRBV14,NA,NA,TRBJ2-1,TGTGCCAGCAGCCAACTCGGGACCGCCTCCTACAATGAGCAGTTCTTC,CASSQLGTASYNEQFF
TRBV10-3,TRBD1,few,TRBJ2-7,TGTGCCATCAGTGTTTGGGACAGGGATTACGAGCAGTACTTC,CAISVWDRDYEQYF
TRBV29-1,NA,NA,TRBJ2-7,TGCAGCGTTGATTCAGGAGGGGACTACGAGCAGTACTTC,CSVDSGGDYEQYF
TRBV7-2,NA,NA,TRBJ2-7,TGTGCCAGCAGCTCTCAACAGGGCTCCGAGCAGTACTTC,CASSSQQGSEQYF
TRBV5-6,NA,NA,TRBJ2-1,TGTGCCAGCAGCTTCAGAGGGGCTGAGCAGTTCTTC,CASSFRGAEQFF